The 20 T cell receptor beta chains in this list originate from one sample, sequenced in a study of T cells after yellow fever vaccination. TCRdb reprocessed the 5' RACE reads with MiXCR, giving one entry per CDR3 protein. The data hold 400,000 or so distinct CDR3 sequences, with about 17% observed a single time. The source was PBMCs, collected before the yellow fever booster vaccination. The receptors come from a man aged 18-30 years who received the YFV17D yellow fever vaccine.

This clonotype was observed many times. For the CDR3, the DNA is TGTGCCAGCAGCTTTGGACGAGGGGTAGATCAGCCCCAGCATTTT. Its protein product is CASSFGRGVDQPQHF. V usage is TRBV12-3 or TRBV12-4 and J usage is TRBJ1-5, with D perhaps TRBD1 (5 bases). This CDR3 region has 15 residues. V lost 6 bases and J lost 5, with 17 bases in between.

This clonotype was found a few times. The chain recombines TRBV11-2 with TRBJ2-1, with 9 bases identical to TRBD1. The germline V gene has CDR1 SGHAT and CDR2 FQNNGV. The CDR3 is made up of 14 amino acids. The V and J ends lost 5 bases and 7 bases, in that order; junction bases with no gene match: 6. CDR3 DNA sequence: TGTGCCAGCAGCACTGGGACAGGGAAAAATGAGCAGTTCTTC. Protein sequence: CASSTGTGKNEQFF.

This clonotype was counted between two and nine times. The V and J genes are TRBV2 and TRBJ2-4; either TRBD1 or TRBD2 may fit D (6 bases each). The CDR3 contains 13 residues. Per the germline V gene, CDR1 is SNHLY and CDR2 is FYNNEI. V lost 8 bases to trimming and J lost 1 base, with 9 bases between them. CDR3 loop: CASGGPAKNIQYF. The CDR3 DNA sequence: TGTGCCAGCGGGGGGCCGGCCAAAAACATTCAGTACTTC.

This clonotype was observed a handful of times. V gene TRBV7-2 combines with J gene TRBJ2-3; 8 nucleotides align to TRBD2. Germline lookup yields CDR1 SGHTA and CDR2 FQGNSA. J gave up 4 bases and V 5 bases, and 5 bases lay outside the gene matches. There are 14 residues in the CDR3. The CDR3 spells CASSGTSGPDTQYF. The CDR3 DNA is TGTGCCAGCAGCGGGACTAGTGGCCCAGATACGCAGTATTTT.

This clonotype was recorded only once. The chain recombines TRBV7-9 with TRBJ1-5; tentative D call: TRBD1 (6 bases). The CDR3 is 17 amino acids. V was shortened by 1 base and J by 1 base, with 14 bases between the two germline ends. Per the germline V gene, CDR1 is SEHNR and CDR2 is FQNEAQ (reference sequence). The chain's CDR3 is CASSLVSQGLSNQPQHF. CDR3 bases: TGTGCCAGCAGCTTAGTCTCCCAGGGGCTAAGCAATCAGCCCCAGCATTTT.

This chain links TRBV10-1 with TRBJ2-2; D is possibly TRBD1 (6 bases). Trimming cost V 6 bases and J 1 base, with 9 bases left between them. The CDR3 sequence is 14 residues long. Germline CDR1 and CDR2: WNHNN and SYGVQD (reference sequence). The CDR3 sequence is CASRDSLNTGELFF. Here the CDR3 DNA reads TGCGCCAGCAGGGACAGCTTGAACACCGGGGAGCTGTTTTTT.

This clonotype has only a few counts. The chain combines TRBV3-1 with TRBJ1-4; D perhaps matches TRBD1 (6 bases). In germline, CDR1 is LGHDT, CDR2 YNNKEL (reference sequence). V lost 0 bases, J lost 7 bases, and 12 bases lay in between. The CDR3 sequence is 15 residues long. CDR3: CASSQDSGVAEKLFF. As DNA, the CDR3 is TGTGCCAGCAGCCAAGATTCAGGGGTTGCTGAAAAACTGTTTTTT.

This clonotype has at least ten counts. In nucleotides, the CDR3 is TGCGCCAGCAGCTTGGCTGGCGGAACCTACGAGCAGTACTTC. Protein sequence: CASSLAGGTYEQYF. The chain uses TRBV5-1 and TRBJ2-7; D is undetermined. CDR1 is SGHRS, CDR2 YFSETQ, per germline. This CDR3 has 14 residues. V shed 0 bases and J shed 2 bases, with 9 bases lying between them.

Written as DNA, the CDR3 is TGCAGCGTTGAGGGACGCCGAAGAGAGCAGTTCTTC. Protein: CSVEGRRREQFF. The V gene is TRBV29-1, the J gene TRBJ2-1; the D call may be TRBD1 or TRBD2 (5 bases each). The ends were cut back, 3 bases at V and 10 bases at J, with 13 bases in the middle. Germline V CDR1 and CDR2: SQVTM, ANQGSEA. The CDR3 consists of 12 residues.

This clonotype was picked up a small number of times. The V gene is TRBV6-5, the J gene TRBJ1-2; the match to TRBD1 covers 9 bases. V shed 6 bases and J 4 bases; nucleotides not matched to a gene: 6. From germline, CDR1 is MNHEY and CDR2 SVGAGI. CDR3 size: 14 residues. This CDR3 is CASRAGTGTYGYTF. CDR3 sequence (DNA): TGTGCCAGCAGGGCCGGGACAGGGACCTATGGCTACACCTTC.

The chain combines TRBV20-1 with TRBJ2-1; D call uncertain. V lost 6 bases and J 7 bases, leaving 19 bases between the germline ends. There are 14 residues in the CDR3. Germline CDR1 reads DFQATT; CDR2 reads SNEGSKA (reference sequence). Here the CDR3 reads CSAPPGPRRNEQFF. The CDR3 DNA reads as TGCAGTGCCCCGCCGGGCCCCCGTCGGAATGAGCAGTTCTTC.

CDR3: CASSPGQGRQYEQYF. CDR3 DNA: TGTGCCAGCAGCCCGGGACAGGGGAGGCAGTACGAGCAGTACTTC. This chain joins TRBV12-3 or TRBV12-4 and TRBJ2-7; 10 nucleotides align to TRBD1. The ends lost 6 bases at V and 4 bases at J; junction bases unmatched: 9. CDR3 size: 15 residues.

The V gene is TRBV5-1, the J gene TRBJ2-5; TRBD1 aligns across 11 bases. Germline V lookup: CDR1 SGHRS, CDR2 YFSETQ. V lost 5 bases, J lost 4 bases, and 10 bases stayed unmatched. The CDR3 is 16 amino acids. The CDR3: CASSLGQGAHGETQYF. DNA of the CDR3: TGCGCCAGCAGTCTTGGACAGGGGGCGCACGGAGAGACCCAGTACTTC.

This clonotype was seen a handful of times. The J gene is TRBJ1-6, the V gene TRBV27, with D possibly TRBD1 on 5 matching bases. This CDR3 contains 16 residues. Per the germline V gene, CDR1 is MNHEY and CDR2 is SMNVEV (reference sequence). Trimming stripped 7 bases from V and 0 bases from J, with 13 bases between. The CDR3: CASTWRGSSYNSPLHF. As DNA, the CDR3 is TGTGCCAGCACCTGGCGGGGGAGCTCCTATAATTCACCCCTCCACTTT.

This clonotype was counted between two and nine times. The V gene is TRBV28, the J gene TRBJ2-3; D possibly matches TRBD1 or TRBD2 (6 bases each). CDR1 and CDR2 from the germline V gene are MDHEN and SYDVKM. V was clipped by 7 bases and J by 0 bases, with 20 bases between them. The CDR3 spans 17 residues. CDR3 protein: CASIGGVARPSTDTQYF. CDR3 in DNA: TGTGCCAGCATCGGGGGCGTAGCTCGGCCTAGCACAGATACGCAGTATTTT.

The V gene is TRBV20-1, the J gene TRBJ2-1; D remains unclear. The germline V gene encodes CDR1 DFQATT and CDR2 SNEGSKA (reference sequence). This CDR3 is 11 amino acids long. Trimming took off 3 bases at V and 10 bases at J, with 10 bases between the two ends. The CDR3, as DNA: TGCAGTGCTAGGTGGCTTCGAGAGCAGTTCTTC. This translates into CSARWLREQFF.

The chain couples TRBV20-1 to TRBJ2-5; the D gene is possibly TRBD1 (6 bases). The germline CDR1 and CDR2 sequences are DFQATT and SNEGSKA (reference sequence). This CDR3 comprises 13 residues. Trimming took off 6 bases at V and 4 bases at J, with 15 bases between the two ends. In DNA form, the CDR3 reads TGCAGTGCCCCTGGGGTGGGGGCAGAGACCCAGTACTTC. Protein product: CSAPGVGAETQYF.

J is TRBJ1-6 and V is TRBV7-6; a possible D gene is TRBD1 (5 bases). CDR1 SGHVS and CDR2 FNYEAQ come from the germline V gene. With 5 bases removed from V and 6 bases from J, the gap between germline ends came to 14 bases. The CDR3 length is 15 residues. In DNA, the CDR3 is TGTGCCAGCAGCGCATCCGGGGGGAGTAATTCACCCCTCCACTTT. Its protein product is CASSASGGSNSPLHF.

This clonotype came up a few times. The rearrangement links TRBV4-1 to TRBJ2-1; D is perhaps TRBD2 (5 bases). The V end was cut by 5 bases, the J end by 5 bases, with 19 bases between. The germline gives CDR1 MGHRA, CDR2 YSYEKL. The CDR3 has 16 residues. The CDR3 reads CASSDPVGRGNNEQFF. CDR3 bases: TGCGCCAGCAGCGATCCGGTCGGAAGAGGGAACAATGAGCAGTTCTTC.

This clonotype was detected only a few times. The V gene is TRBV6-4, the J gene TRBJ1-1; the D is unclear. The ends were cut back, 1 base at V and 0 bases at J, with 9 bases in the middle. CDR1 is MRHNA and CDR2 is SNTAGT in the germline V gene. The CDR3 sequence is 15 residues long. The CDR3 spells CASSDLGSLNTEAFF. CDR3 DNA: TGTGCCAGCAGTGACTTGGGCAGCCTGAACACTGAAGCTTTCTTT.